This T cell receptor (beta chain) was sequenced in a study of T cells in Graves' hyperthyroidism and ophthalmopathy. Study-level points and caveats: Blood shared most expanded thyroid clonotypes above 0.001. Stable hyperthyroidism was separated from ophthalmopathy by a model based on 13 V-J features.

On this clonotype itself: Its antigen is not identified.

The V end was cut by 1 base, the J end by 8 bases, with 13 bases between. The germline gives CDR1 SGHTA, CDR2 FQGNSA. The CDR3 runs 14 residues. RNA transcripts served as the template for amplifying TCR beta CDR3 regions. With the HTBI primer set, the TCR CDR3 went through a first round of RT-PCR. TCRdb reprocessed the multiplex PCR reads via MiXCR and lists one record per CDR3 protein. The data show approximately 370,000 distinct CDR3 sequences, about 15% seen once. This receptor was identified in a woman in her 30s with Graves' hyperthyroidism. Sequenced input: blood. The chain combines TRBV7-2 with TRBJ2-3; D not resolved. The CDR3: CASSLEDTRGTQYF. Here the CDR3 DNA reads TGTGCCAGCAGCTTAGAAGACACCCGAGGTACGCAGTATTTT.